Sequencing of this T cell receptor (beta chain) was carried out in a study of PD-L1 blockade in urothelial cancer. Study details: In the patient group, about 85% of the roughly 30 were males with bladder-origin urothelial cancer. T cells were recovered from blood samples at a median of approximately 150,000. Of prior chemotherapy regimens, patients had received between 0 and 3. Analyses were performed on blood at 3 weeks after treatment start (the second dose) and at 6 weeks.

Sequencing was performed with immunoSEQ multiplex PCR; in TCRdb, only in-frame clones are kept and a portion is missing. The sample shows around 50,000 clones, 88% of them seen only once. The CDR3 contains 15 residues. The germline V gene encodes CDR1 MNHNS and CDR2 SASEGT. V lost 1 base and J 4 bases, leaving 13 bases between the germline ends. As to time point: peripheral blood 6 weeks after treatment start. This chain uses TRBV6-1 with TRBJ1-2; D might be TRBD1 (6 bases). Material: PBMCs, obtained around atezolizumab (anti-PD-L1) treatment. The origin of this receptor is a man aged 60 to 75 with urothelial cancer. Written as DNA, the CDR3 is TGTGCCAGCAGTGAAGTTCCAGGGGCGGTCTATGGCTACACCTTC. It translates to CASSEVPGAVYGYTF.